Listed here are 22 T cell receptor beta chains from one sample, sequenced in a study of blood T cell repertoires in COVID-19. The data were produced by immunoSEQ multiplex PCR, yet TCRdb's version contains in-frame clones alone and is incomplete. The table lists about 100,000 clones, about 90% of them singletons. Sequenced material: peripheral blood. The receptor set was obtained from a young man in a cohort sampled during active COVID-19.

This clone was found a few times. This chain uses TRBV19 with TRBJ1-1, with D uncertain. The length of the CDR3 is 13 residues. Germline lookup yields CDR1 LNHDA and CDR2 SQIVND (reference sequence). V was cut by 0 bases and J by 3 bases, with 5 bases left in between. In nucleotides, the CDR3 is TGTGCCAGTAGTATAGAGGAGGACACTGAAGCTTTCTTT. Amino acid sequence: CASSIEEDTEAFF. The entire variable domain, with the rest obtained from reference TRBV19 and TRBJ1-1, is as follows: DGGITQSPKYLFRKEGQNVTLSCEQNLNHDAMYWYRQDPGQGLRLIYYSQIVNDFQKGDIAEGYSVSREKKESFPLTVTSAQKNPTAFYLCASSIEEDTEAFFGQGTRLTVV.

V is TRBV30 and J is TRBJ1-2; the D gene is possibly TRBD1 (5 bases). The CDR3 is made up of 14 amino acids. The germline CDR1 and CDR2 sequences are GTSNPN and SVGIG (reference sequence). V was shortened by 0 bases and J by 4 bases, with 12 bases between the two germline ends. The CDR3 loop is CAWSVDRGFYGYTF. The CDR3, as DNA: TGTGCCTGGAGTGTAGACCGGGGGTTCTATGGCTACACCTTC.

The rearrangement uses TRBV29-1 and TRBJ1-1; no definite D call. From germline, CDR1 is SQVTM and CDR2 ANQGSEA. V was trimmed by 5 bases and J by 0 bases, leaving 10 bases between them. The CDR3 has 13 amino acids. The CDR3 sequence: CSVFPYMNTEAFF. CDR3 DNA: TGCAGCGTTTTCCCGTACATGAACACTGAAGCTTTCTTT.

The chain carries TRBV5-4 and TRBJ1-6; D is unresolved. This CDR3 region has 14 residues. CDR1 and CDR2 from the germline V gene are SGHNT and YYREEE (reference sequence). V lost 2 bases, J lost 9 bases, and 12 bases lay in between. CDR3 loop: CASSFGGGSSPLHF. Here the CDR3 DNA reads TGTGCCAGCAGCTTCGGAGGAGGTAGTTCACCCCTCCACTTT.

The V gene is TRBV28, the J gene TRBJ2-7; TRBD1 matches at 7 bases. J was trimmed by 2 bases and V by 5 bases; bases with no gene match: 9. CDR3 length equals 15 residues. Germline V CDR1 and CDR2: MDHEN, SYDVKM. For the CDR3, the DNA is TGTGCCAGCAGTGGAACAGGGGTTCTAACCTACGAGCAGTACTTC. This translates into CASSGTGVLTYEQYF.

The gene calls are TRBV19 and TRBJ1-5, with TRBD1 as a possible D gene (6 bases). The germline V gene has CDR1 LNHDA and CDR2 SQIVND (reference sequence). The CDR3 covers 12 residues. V was trimmed by 6 bases and J by 4 bases, leaving 7 bases between them. CDR3 sequence: CASRDRNQPQHF. Written as DNA, the CDR3 is TGTGCCAGTAGGGACAGAAATCAGCCCCAGCATTTT.

The gene calls are TRBV27 and TRBJ1-2; a weak D match, TRBD1 (5 bases). Deletions cut 1 base from V and 3 bases from J, with 6 bases between. Germline V CDR1 and CDR2: MNHEY, SMNVEV (reference sequence). The CDR3 length is 13 residues. The CDR3 sequence: CASSLFRDYGYTF. CDR3 DNA sequence: TGTGCCAGCAGTTTATTCAGGGACTATGGCTACACCTTC.

The chain couples TRBV10-3 to TRBJ2-3, with 15 bases matching TRBD2. This CDR3 region has 18 residues. Trimming at V came to 4 bases and at J to 4 bases, leaving 9 bases not matched to a gene. The V gene's germline CDR1 is ENHRY and CDR2 SYGVKD. CDR3 residues: CAISGWTSGGAGADTQYF. DNA for the CDR3: TGTGCCATCAGTGGTTGGACTAGCGGGGGGGCCGGGGCAGATACGCAGTATTTT.

The rearrangement uses TRBV5-1 and TRBJ1-4, with 7 positions matching TRBD1. Germline CDR1 and CDR2: SGHRS and YFSETQ. Losses at the gene ends were 0 bases for V and 0 bases for J; bases not matched to a gene: 5. The CDR3 sequence is 17 residues long. The CDR3 reads CASSLARDSATNEKLFF. In DNA, the CDR3 is TGCGCCAGCAGCTTGGCCCGGGACAGTGCAACTAATGAAAAACTGTTTTTT.

The V call is TRBV6-2 or TRBV6-3, the J call TRBJ1-5, with D maybe TRBD1 (5 bases). CDR1 and CDR2 (germline): MNHEY, SVGEGT. The CDR3 consists of 12 residues. With 6 bases removed from V and 4 bases from J, the gap between germline ends came to 7 bases. The CDR3 region has the DNA TGTGCCAGCAGCGACAGTAATCAGCCCCAGCATTTT. Protein: CASSDSNQPQHF.

The rearrangement links TRBV7-8 to TRBJ2-7; TRBD1 agrees at 8 bases. The CDR3 runs 14 residues. Germline CDR1 and CDR2: SGHVS and FQNEAQ. V lost 3 bases, J lost 0 bases, and 1 base stayed unmatched. The CDR3 DNA reads as TGTGCCAGCAGCTTGACAGGGGTCTCCTACGAGCAGTACTTC. It yields the protein CASSLTGVSYEQYF.

The chain employs TRBV3-1 (or the pseudogene TRBV3-2) and TRBJ1-1; D call uncertain. CDR3 length equals 12 residues. Germline-derived CDR1 and CDR2 are LGHDT and YNNKEL (reference sequence). V lost 4 bases and J 4 bases, leaving 7 bases between the germline ends. CDR3 protein: CASSRSSTEAFF. The CDR3 region has the DNA TGTGCCAGCAGCCGGTCTAGCACTGAAGCTTTCTTT.

The chain couples TRBV11-2 to TRBJ1-5; 11 bases line up with TRBD1. Germline V gene sequence: CDR1 SGHAT, CDR2 FQNNGV. V trimming: 4 bases; J trimming: 6 bases; junction bases outside the gene matches: 5. This CDR3 region has 15 residues. The CDR3 region has the DNA TGTGCCAGCAGCTCCGGGACAGGGGGGATTCAGCCCCAGCATTTT. Translating gives CASSSGTGGIQPQHF.

This chain joins TRBV5-4 and TRBJ1-1, with TRBD1 identical over 7 bases. J gave up 4 bases and V 0 bases, and 6 bases lay outside the gene matches. Germline V gene lookup returns CDR1 SGHNT and CDR2 YYREEE (reference sequence). The CDR3 has 15 residues. CDR3 bases: TGTGCCAGCAGCTTGGGGACAGGTAGAGGCACTGAAGCTTTCTTT. Its protein is CASSLGTGRGTEAFF. The full variable domain, completed using reference TRBV5-4 and TRBJ1-1, is ETGVTQSPTHLIKTRGQQVTLRCSSQSGHNTVSWYQQALGQGPQFIFQYYREEENGRGNFPPRFSGLQFPNYSSELNVNALELDDSALYLCASSLGTGRGTEAFFGQGTRLTVV.

The J gene is TRBJ1-6, the V gene TRBV30; no definite D call. This CDR3 region has 17 residues. Germline V CDR1 and CDR2: GTSNPN, SVGIG (reference sequence). Deletions cut 0 bases from V and 7 bases from J, with 19 bases between. CDR3 protein: CAWSVGIVSRGNSPLHF. As DNA, the CDR3 is TGTGCCTGGAGTGTCGGAATAGTAAGCAGAGGAAATTCACCCCTCCACTTT.

The gene calls are TRBV7-9 and TRBJ2-3; 8 bases fit TRBD1. The ends lost 2 bases at V and 5 bases at J; junction bases unmatched: 6. From germline, CDR1 is SEHNR and CDR2 FQNEAQ (reference sequence). This CDR3 contains 15 residues. CDR3 sequence: CASSLQGASGDTQYF. The CDR3, as DNA: TGTGCCAGCAGCTTACAGGGGGCGAGCGGAGATACGCAGTATTTT.

The rearrangement joins TRBV5-5 to TRBJ1-2; 8 positions match TRBD1. CDR1 is SGHKS and CDR2 is YYEKEE in the germline V gene (reference sequence). The CDR3 is made up of 16 amino acids. J was trimmed by 0 bases and V by 3 bases; bases with no gene match: 7. CDR3 sequence reads: CASSYGQGPPNYGYTF. CDR3 DNA sequence: TGTGCCAGCAGCTACGGACAGGGCCCACCTAACTATGGCTACACCTTC.

This CDR3 reads CASSDGRDSEQYF. CDR3 DNA sequence: TGTGCCAGCAGCGATGGCAGGGATAGCGAGCAGTACTTC. The chain recombines TRBV2 with TRBJ2-7; D perhaps matches TRBD1 (5 bases). The length of the CDR3 is 13 residues. V was trimmed by 6 bases and J by 6 bases, leaving 15 bases between them. Germline V CDR1 and CDR2: SNHLY, FYNNEI.

The CDR3 protein is CAISESKRGGSYNEQFF. CDR3 coding DNA: TGTGCCATCAGTGAGTCGAAAAGGGGCGGATCCTACAATGAGCAGTTCTTC. The chain couples TRBV10-3 to TRBJ2-1, with D tentatively TRBD1 (5 bases). Trimming removed 0 bases from V and 1 base from J, with 13 bases in between. CDR3 length: 17 residues. The germline V gene encodes CDR1 ENHRY and CDR2 SYGVKD.

The rearrangement links TRBV7-8 to TRBJ2-3, with D tentatively TRBD2 (6 bases). Germline loops: CDR1 SGHVS, CDR2 FQNEAQ. Trimming took off 0 bases at V and 2 bases at J, with 12 bases between the two ends. The CDR3 sequence is 16 residues long. CDR3 residues: CASSLAYAGTTDTQYF. The CDR3 region has the DNA TGTGCCAGCAGCTTAGCTTACGCGGGAACCACAGATACGCAGTATTTT.

V gene TRBV5-5 combines with J gene TRBJ1-5; TRBD1 agrees at 8 bases. Germline lookup yields CDR1 SGHKS and CDR2 YYEKEE (reference sequence). This CDR3 is built from 17 residues. The J segment lost 3 bases and the V segment lost 3 bases, leaving 11 bases of the junction unmatched. DNA for the CDR3: TGTGCCAGCAGCTCTTTTGGACAGGGCGCCTTCAATCAGCCCCAGCATTTT. It encodes CASSSFGQGAFNQPQHF.

V gene TRBV10-3 combines with J gene TRBJ1-6, with D unclear. The ends were cut back, 9 bases at V and 5 bases at J, with 14 bases in the middle. The CDR3 has 14 residues. The germline V gene encodes CDR1 ENHRY and CDR2 SYGVKD. This CDR3 is CAIGRQDHNSPLHF. DNA for the CDR3: TGTGCCATTGGGAGGCAGGACCATAATTCACCCCTCCACTTT.